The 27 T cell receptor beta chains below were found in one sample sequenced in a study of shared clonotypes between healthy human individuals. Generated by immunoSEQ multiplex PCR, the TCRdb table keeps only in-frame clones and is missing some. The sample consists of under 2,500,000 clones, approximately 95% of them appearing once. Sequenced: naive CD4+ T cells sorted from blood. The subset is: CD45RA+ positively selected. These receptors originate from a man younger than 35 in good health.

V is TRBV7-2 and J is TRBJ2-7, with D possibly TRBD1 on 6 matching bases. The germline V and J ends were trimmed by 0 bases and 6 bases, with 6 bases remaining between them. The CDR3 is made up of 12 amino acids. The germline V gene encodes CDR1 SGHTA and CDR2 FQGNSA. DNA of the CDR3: TGTGCCAGCAGCTTAGCGACAGGCGAGCAGTACTTC. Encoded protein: CASSLATGEQYF. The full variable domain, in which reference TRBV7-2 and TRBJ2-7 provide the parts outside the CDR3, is GAGVSQSPSNKVTEKGKDVELRCDPISGHTALYWYRQSLGQGLEFLIYFQGNSAPDKSGLPSDRFSAERTGGSVSTLTIQRTQQEDSAVYLCASSLATGEQYFGPGTRLTVT.

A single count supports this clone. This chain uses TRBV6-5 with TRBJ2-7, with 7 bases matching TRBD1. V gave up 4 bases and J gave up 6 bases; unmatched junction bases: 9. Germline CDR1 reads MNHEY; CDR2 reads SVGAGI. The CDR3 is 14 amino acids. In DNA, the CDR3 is TGTGCCAGCAGTTCCGTCCCGGGACAGACCGAGCAGTACTTC. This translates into CASSSVPGQTEQYF.

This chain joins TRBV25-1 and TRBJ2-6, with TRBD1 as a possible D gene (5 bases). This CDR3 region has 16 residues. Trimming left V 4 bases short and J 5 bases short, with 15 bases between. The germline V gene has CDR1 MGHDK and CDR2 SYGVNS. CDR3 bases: TGTGCCAGCAGTGCCGACTGGGGCATTAGGGCCAACGTCCTGACTTTC. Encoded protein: CASSADWGIRANVLTF.

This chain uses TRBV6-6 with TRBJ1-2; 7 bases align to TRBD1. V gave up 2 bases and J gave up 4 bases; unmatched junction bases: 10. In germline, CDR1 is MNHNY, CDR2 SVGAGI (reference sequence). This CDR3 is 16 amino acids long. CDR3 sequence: CASSYAPGGGAYGYTF. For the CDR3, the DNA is TGTGCCAGCAGTTACGCCCCTGGAGGGGGCGCCTATGGCTACACCTTC.

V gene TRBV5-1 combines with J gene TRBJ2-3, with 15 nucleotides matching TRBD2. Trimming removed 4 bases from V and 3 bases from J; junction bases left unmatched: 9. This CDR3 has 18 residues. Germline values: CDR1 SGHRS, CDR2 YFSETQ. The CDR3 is CASSPWTSGGAGTDTQYF. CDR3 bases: TGCGCCAGCAGCCCCTGGACTAGCGGGGGGGCGGGGACAGATACGCAGTATTTT. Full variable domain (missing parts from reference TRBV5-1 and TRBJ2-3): KAGVTQTPRYLIKTRGQQVTLSCSPISGHRSVSWYQQTPGQGLQFLFEYFSETQRNKGNFPGRFSGRQFSNSRSEMNVSTLELGDSALYLCASSPWTSGGAGTDTQYFGPGTRLTVL.

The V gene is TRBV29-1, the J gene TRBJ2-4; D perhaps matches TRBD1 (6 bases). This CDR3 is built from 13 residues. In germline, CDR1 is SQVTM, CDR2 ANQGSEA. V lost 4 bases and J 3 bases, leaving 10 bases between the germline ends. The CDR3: CSVAGVVKNIQYF. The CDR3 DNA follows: TGCAGCGTTGCAGGGGTCGTCAAAAACATTCAGTACTTC.

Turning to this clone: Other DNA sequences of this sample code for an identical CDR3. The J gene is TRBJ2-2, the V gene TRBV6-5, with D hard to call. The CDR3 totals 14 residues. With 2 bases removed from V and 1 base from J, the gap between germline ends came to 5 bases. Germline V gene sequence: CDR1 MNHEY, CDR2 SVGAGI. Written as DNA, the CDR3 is TGTGCCAGCAGTTACGGGGTGAACACCGGGGAGCTGTTTTTT. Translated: CASSYGVNTGELFF.

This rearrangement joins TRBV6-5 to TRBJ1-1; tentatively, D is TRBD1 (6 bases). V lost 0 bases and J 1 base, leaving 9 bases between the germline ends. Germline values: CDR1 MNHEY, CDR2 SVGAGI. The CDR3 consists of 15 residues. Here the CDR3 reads CASSYSMGANTEAFF. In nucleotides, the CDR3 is TGTGCCAGCAGTTACTCGATGGGGGCGAACACTGAAGCTTTCTTT.

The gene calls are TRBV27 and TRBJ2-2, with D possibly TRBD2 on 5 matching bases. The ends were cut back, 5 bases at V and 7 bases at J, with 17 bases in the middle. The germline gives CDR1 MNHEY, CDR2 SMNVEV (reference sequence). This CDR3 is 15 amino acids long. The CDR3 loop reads CASSPGLGWDGELFF. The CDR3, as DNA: TGTGCCAGCAGTCCCGGACTGGGCTGGGACGGGGAGCTGTTTTTT.

The CDR3 sequence is CASTQKGSKRYF. The CDR3 bases are TGTGCCAGCACACAAAAGGGGTCAAAGCGGTACTTC. The chain is built from TRBV7-2 and TRBJ2-7; possible D gene TRBD1, 5 bases. V lost 7 bases and J lost 12, with 19 bases in between. Per the germline V gene, CDR1 is SGHTA and CDR2 is FQGNSA. There are 12 residues in the CDR3.

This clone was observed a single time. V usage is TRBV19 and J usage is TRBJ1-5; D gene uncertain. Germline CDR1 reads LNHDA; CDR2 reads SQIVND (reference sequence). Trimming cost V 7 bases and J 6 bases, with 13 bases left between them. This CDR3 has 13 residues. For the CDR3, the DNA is TGTGCCAGTACTTTCACCGGAGGTCAGCCCCAGCATTTT. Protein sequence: CASTFTGGQPQHF.

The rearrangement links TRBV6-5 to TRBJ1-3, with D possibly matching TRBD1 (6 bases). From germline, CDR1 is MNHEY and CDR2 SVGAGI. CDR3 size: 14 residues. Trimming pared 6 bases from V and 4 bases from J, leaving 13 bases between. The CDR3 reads CASRKDSKGNTIYF. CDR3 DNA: TGTGCCAGCAGGAAGGACAGCAAAGGAAACACCATATATTTT.

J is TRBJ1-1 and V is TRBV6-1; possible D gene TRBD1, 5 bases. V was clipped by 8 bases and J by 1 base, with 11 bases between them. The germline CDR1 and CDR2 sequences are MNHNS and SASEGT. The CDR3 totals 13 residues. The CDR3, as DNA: TGTGCCAGCGTGGCAGGACAGAACACTGAAGCTTTCTTT. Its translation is CASVAGQNTEAFF.

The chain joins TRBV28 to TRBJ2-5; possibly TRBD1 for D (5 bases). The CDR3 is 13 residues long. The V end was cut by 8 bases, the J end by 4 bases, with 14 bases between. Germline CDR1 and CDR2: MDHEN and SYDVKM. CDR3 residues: CASLGAGRETQYF. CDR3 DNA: TGTGCCAGCTTAGGGGCCGGCAGAGAGACCCAGTACTTC.

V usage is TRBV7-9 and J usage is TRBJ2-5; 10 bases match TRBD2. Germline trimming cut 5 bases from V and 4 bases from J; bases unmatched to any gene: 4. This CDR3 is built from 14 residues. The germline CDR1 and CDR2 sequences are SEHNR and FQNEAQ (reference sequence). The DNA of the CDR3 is TGTGCCAGCAGCGTGTTAGCGGGAGGAGAGACCCAGTACTTC. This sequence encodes CASSVLAGGETQYF.

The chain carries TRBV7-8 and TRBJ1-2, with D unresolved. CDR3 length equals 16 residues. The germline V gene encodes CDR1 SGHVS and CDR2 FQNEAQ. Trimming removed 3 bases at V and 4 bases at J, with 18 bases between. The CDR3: CASSLQVGGGLYGYTF. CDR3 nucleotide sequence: TGTGCCAGCAGCTTGCAGGTGGGAGGCGGCCTCTATGGCTACACCTTC.

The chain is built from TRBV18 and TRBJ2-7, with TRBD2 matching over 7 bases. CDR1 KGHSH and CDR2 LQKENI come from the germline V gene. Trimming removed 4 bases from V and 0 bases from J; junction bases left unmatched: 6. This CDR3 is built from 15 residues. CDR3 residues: CASSLGGVSSYEQYF. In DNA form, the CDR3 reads TGTGCCAGCTCACTGGGGGGGGTGAGCTCCTACGAGCAGTACTTC.

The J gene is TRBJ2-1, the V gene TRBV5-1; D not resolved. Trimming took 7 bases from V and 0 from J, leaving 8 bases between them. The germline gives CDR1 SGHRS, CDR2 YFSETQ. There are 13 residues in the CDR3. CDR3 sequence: CASDRFSYNEQFF. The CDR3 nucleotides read TGCGCCAGCGATCGATTCTCCTACAATGAGCAGTTCTTC.

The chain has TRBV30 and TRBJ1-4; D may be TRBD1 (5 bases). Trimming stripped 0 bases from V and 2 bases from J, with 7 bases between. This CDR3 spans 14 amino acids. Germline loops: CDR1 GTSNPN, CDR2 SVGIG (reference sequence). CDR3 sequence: CAWSVRGTNEKLFF. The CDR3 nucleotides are TGTGCCTGGAGTGTACGGGGGACTAATGAAAAACTGTTTTTT.

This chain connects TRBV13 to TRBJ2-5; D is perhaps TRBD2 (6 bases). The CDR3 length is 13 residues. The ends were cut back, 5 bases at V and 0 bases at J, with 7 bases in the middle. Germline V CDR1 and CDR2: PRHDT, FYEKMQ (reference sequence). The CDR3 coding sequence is TGTGCCAGCAGCCTAGCGAACCAAGAGACCCAGTACTTC. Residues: CASSLANQETQYF.

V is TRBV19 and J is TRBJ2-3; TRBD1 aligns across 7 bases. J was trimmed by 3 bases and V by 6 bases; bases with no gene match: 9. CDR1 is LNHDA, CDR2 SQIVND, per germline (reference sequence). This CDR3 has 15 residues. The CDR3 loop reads CASSPTGSQTDTQYF. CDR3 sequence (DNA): TGTGCCAGTAGCCCGACAGGGTCCCAGACAGATACGCAGTATTTT.

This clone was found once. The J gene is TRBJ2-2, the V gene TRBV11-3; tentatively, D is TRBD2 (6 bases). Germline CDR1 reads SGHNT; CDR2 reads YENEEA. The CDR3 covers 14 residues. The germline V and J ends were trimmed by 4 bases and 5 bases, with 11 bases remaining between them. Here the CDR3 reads CASSSEGTTGELFF. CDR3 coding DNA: TGTGCCAGCAGCTCGGAGGGTACTACCGGGGAGCTGTTTTTT.

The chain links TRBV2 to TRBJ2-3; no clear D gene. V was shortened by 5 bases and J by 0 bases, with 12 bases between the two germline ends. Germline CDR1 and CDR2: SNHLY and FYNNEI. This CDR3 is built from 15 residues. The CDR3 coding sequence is TGTGCCAGCAGTACCCGCTGGCCAAGCACAGATACGCAGTATTTT. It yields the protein CASSTRWPSTDTQYF.

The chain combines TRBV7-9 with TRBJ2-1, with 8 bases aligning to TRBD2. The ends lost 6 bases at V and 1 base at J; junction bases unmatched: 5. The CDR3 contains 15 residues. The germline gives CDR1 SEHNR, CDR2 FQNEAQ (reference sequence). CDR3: CASSFSGSSYNEQFF. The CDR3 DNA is TGTGCCAGCAGTTTCAGCGGGAGTTCCTACAATGAGCAGTTCTTC.

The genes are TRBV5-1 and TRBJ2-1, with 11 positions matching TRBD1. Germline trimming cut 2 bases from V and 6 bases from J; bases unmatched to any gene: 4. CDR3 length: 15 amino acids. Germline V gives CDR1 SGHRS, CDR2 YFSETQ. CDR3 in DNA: TGCGCCAGCAGCTTCGGGACAGGGGGTTTCAATGAGCAGTTCTTC. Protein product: CASSFGTGGFNEQFF.

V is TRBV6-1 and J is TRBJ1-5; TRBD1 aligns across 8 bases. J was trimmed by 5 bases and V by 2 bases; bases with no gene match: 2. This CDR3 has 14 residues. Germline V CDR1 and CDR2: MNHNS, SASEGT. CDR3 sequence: CASSEQGAYQPQHF. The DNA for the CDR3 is TGTGCCAGCAGTGAACAGGGGGCATATCAGCCCCAGCATTTT.

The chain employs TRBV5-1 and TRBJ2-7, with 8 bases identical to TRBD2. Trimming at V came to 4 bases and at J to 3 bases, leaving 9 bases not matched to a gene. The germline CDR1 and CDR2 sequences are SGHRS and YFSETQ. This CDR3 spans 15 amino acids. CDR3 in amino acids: CASSPQAGGFYEQYF. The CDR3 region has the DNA TGCGCCAGCAGCCCCCAGGCGGGGGGCTTCTACGAGCAGTACTTC.